The subject of this entry is one T cell receptor beta chain. The antigen it recognizes is unknown. No base qualities exist here, and no much larger clone lies one base off it. The cohort consisted of 666 healthy bone marrow donors. At the time of sampling, every cohort member was nominally healthy, though immune exposures that went unrecorded were likely present. The donor tested CMV seropositive and was one of the 289 seropositive cohort members. A peripheral blood sample was collected from each donor, and TCR beta sequencing was performed on peripheral blood mononuclear cells. The Qiagen DNeasy Blood Extraction Kit was used to extract genomic DNA from the blood cell samples. V has 5 bases trimmed and J has 8 bases trimmed; junction bases matching no gene number 7. From the cysteine through the phenylalanine, the CDR3 covers 15 amino acids. Just the 45-base CDR3 DNA is kept, in frame starting at base 1. CDR1 SGHDN and CDR2 FVKESK are derived from the germline V gene.

The data originate from a study of cytomegalovirus exposure and HLA in healthy donors (dated by TCRdb to about 2017). Study-level background: An earlier analysis of approximately 590 of the donors reported roughly 300 Gb of sequence data and roughly 100 million unique TCR beta sequences from around 200 million T cells. In an earlier analysis of roughly 580 of the donors, high-throughput TCR beta sequencing was used to judge whether each TCR beta V gene segment behaved as functional or pseudogenic. An early release covering 500 to 750 HLA-typed donors comprised approximately 300 gigabases of sequencing data and around 80 million unique TCR sequences. The number of typed donors differed by locus: about 620-640 for A, B, C, DRB1 and DQB1; some 540 for DQA1; fewer than 610 for DPA1; and some 470 for DPB1. Both class I and class II loci were covered by HLA typing, at four-digit resolution. Donor age, sex, ethnicity and CMV serostatus were collected together with the repertoire data. Among about 390 genotyped donors of the cohort, an average of approximately 230,000 unique TCR beta nucleotide sequences were sequenced per donor, roughly 20% of them non-productive. In the later analysis, no new phenotypic data were used to find candidate immune exposures; instead, reliance was placed on TCR beta sequences and their occurrence across donors. The genetic ancestry cluster associated with self-reported Caucasian donors included 81% of the approximately 430 genotyped donors. Every repertoire in the discovery cohort had been generated on one and the same sequencing platform. Along with the approximately 700-subject first cohort, a separate validation cohort of over 90 different subjects was used. A later genetic analysis used genome-wide SNP genotypes for about three fifths of the 666 donors, treating that subset as a discovery cohort. The study was designed to test whether signatures of past pathogen exposure could be identified by cataloging public T cell receptors. To predict cytomegalovirus infection status, the study combined high-throughput TCR immunosequencing, statistical association of individual TCRs with disease status, and machine learning. To study patterns of TCR occurrence, a later analysis re-analyzed previously published TCR beta repertoires from 700 or so donors and added high-resolution HLA genotyping. Roughly five DR-DQ haplotypes were handled as single units for association and clustering because linkage in the cohort was strong. The study used immunosequencing to profile the T cell repertoires of approximately 650 subjects and linked those repertoires to cytomegalovirus serostatus.

The paper as a whole reports these results and caveats: A further reported finding was that TCR beta sequences accurately predicted the HLA-A and HLA-B alleles for most subjects in the first cohort. A total of 164 TCR beta chains were listed by the study as associated with cytomegalovirus. The authors suggested that the approach could potentially be extended to other disease states and immunological phenotypes. According to a later analysis, TCR association rates differed among HLA loci, with DRB1 alleles showing the most associated TCRs and HLA-C alleles showing the fewest. A later analysis found that most CMV-associated TCR beta chains appeared HLA-restricted, with HLA associations seemingly driven largely by CMV exposure. In a later analysis, several top co-occurrence clusters were reported to appear linked to parvovirus B19, influenza, CMV and Epstein-Barr virus. Only TCR beta chains were sequenced in this cohort, and the absence of alpha or paired-chain data limited detectable features. Compared with the 666-donor mean, donors in an Asian-associated ancestry cluster had fewer N-insertions in productive TCRs, according to a later genetic analysis. In a later analysis, HLA-associated TCR beta chains showed more clonal expansion and lower generation probabilities than non-associated chains that were equally common. CMV serostatus was the only immune exposure information available for the cohort. V-gene and J-gene trimming of TCR beta chains was associated with a missense DCLRE1C variant in a later genetic analysis, and the association was replicated in an independent cohort. Sequencing depth was assumed to be roughly uniform across donors in the presence/absence analyses, though that assumption may not hold. Linkage disequilibrium might explain the correlated functional status among segregating V segments, but an unknown experimental factor could not be ruled out. A later analysis associated about 17,000 TCR beta sequences with specific HLA alleles at a false discovery rate of 0.05. Because some donors lacked HLA typing at each locus, the association tests relied only on the typed subset. Some IMGT-functional V segments, including TRBV6-2 and TRBV6-3, could not be distinguished by the 87-base-pair reads and were therefore excluded. The earlier analysis of nearly 600 of the donors excluded some 15 rarely observed V segments, including chromosome 9 orphons, because counts were too low. Strong co-occurrence of HLA alleles, especially DR and DQ, made assigning TCR associations to individual alleles difficult. The classifier was reported to diagnose cytomegalovirus status with high specificity and sensitivity in both the original cohort and the validation cohort. A few of the identified cytomegalovirus-associated TCR beta chains were confirmed in vitro to be specific for cytomegalovirus antigens. A cluster of highly shared sequence variants was judged likely to be a technical artifact of the sequencing pipeline. An earlier analysis of approximately 590 of the donors showed that most TCR beta V segments appeared in productive rearrangements either about 90% or about 30% of the time, which broadly matched IMGT annotations. Most TCR sequences were seen in very few donors, while some public TCRs were found in many individuals.

Libraries were constructed by the immunoSEQ multiplex PCR assay. For the multiplex PCR, a mixture combining 60 forward primers for TCR Vbeta segments and 13 reverse primers for TCR Jbeta segments was used. A multiplex PCR assay on genomic DNA amplified the CDR3 region of rearranged TCR beta genes. Amplified TCR beta libraries were sequenced as 87-base-pair reads on the Illumina HiSeq System. The original pipeline was this. A later analysis counted approximately 74 million unique TCR beta chains across the 700 or so repertoires, and around 9.9 million of these chains were shared by at least two donors. Raw reads were error-corrected and collapsed into unique sequences with a nearest-neighbor algorithm that merged closely related sequences to remove PCR and sequencing errors. CDR3 sequences were aligned to IMGT reference sequences to assign V, D and J gene segments. Each retained sequence needed at least a six-nucleotide match to both a V gene segment and a J gene segment. Rearrangements were classified as productive when the CDR3 lacked stop codons and remained in frame with V and J, and all other rearrangements were classified as non-productive. CDR3 was defined by IMGT convention, running from the second conserved V-encoded cysteine to the conserved J-encoded phenylalanine. In an earlier analysis of more than 550 of the donors, sequences lacking an unambiguous match to a single V gene segment were excluded. An earlier analysis of 587 of the donors called V segments functional above 56.7% productive rearrangements and segregating when the between-donor standard deviation exceeded 5%. A statistical classification framework was built for diagnosing cytomegalovirus status from the catalog of TCR beta chain sequences. V and J gene assignment, in a later analysis, came from comparing TCR nucleotide sequences with IMGT/GENE-DB human TR gene sequences. The TCRdist pipeline was used in a later analysis to assign CDR3 sequences and most-parsimonious VDJ recombination scenarios. In a later analysis, each TCR beta chain was defined by its CDR3 amino acid sequence together with its V-gene family, and reads lacking a unique V-gene family were excluded. As a way to deal with suspected cross-contamination and a sequencing artifact, a later analysis dropped under 600 nucleotide sequences that were highly shared and had low generation probability. In a later analysis, a clonal expansion index was calculated for each public chain from normalized within-repertoire ranks of inferred template counts. In a later analysis, generation probabilities were computed using a VDJ recombination model fitted to out-of-frame rearrangements, and the results were checked against IGoR. In a later analysis, hypergeometric tests were used to score TCR-TCR, TCR-HLA and TCR-CMV co-occurrence, with a repertoire-size bias correction applied to TCR pairs. A later analysis estimated false discovery rates by permuting HLA or CMV assignments 20 times. A later analysis grouped co-occurring TCRs with DBSCAN, adding TCRdist sequence similarity when clustering within HLA-allele-positive subsets. Co-occurrence clustering excluded repertoires with fewer than 30,000 or more than 120,000 public chains, plus five with anomalous nucleotide sharing. TCRdb took this table from immuneACCESS and kept in-frame rearrangements with V and J called. Such tables lack part of the clones; where checked against another copy, unresolved V genes explain under half of the gap, and the rest is unexplained. D and trimming were read from the DNA, whereas the V and J calls and clone size are those reported in that table. The sample table contains 100,000 to 150,000 clones; only one count was recorded for 70% to 75% of them. The top ten clonotypes cover 2.1% of the sample.

The chain employs TRBV14 and TRBJ2-1, with 12 middle bases fitting TRBD2. This sequence originates from a woman aged 40 to 50 in good health and CMV-seropositive. Source material: PBMCs. The CDR3 sequence is CASSSRLAGAHEQFF. Read as DNA, the sequence is TGTGCCAGCAGCTCCCGACTAGCGGGAGCACATGAGCAGTTCTTC.